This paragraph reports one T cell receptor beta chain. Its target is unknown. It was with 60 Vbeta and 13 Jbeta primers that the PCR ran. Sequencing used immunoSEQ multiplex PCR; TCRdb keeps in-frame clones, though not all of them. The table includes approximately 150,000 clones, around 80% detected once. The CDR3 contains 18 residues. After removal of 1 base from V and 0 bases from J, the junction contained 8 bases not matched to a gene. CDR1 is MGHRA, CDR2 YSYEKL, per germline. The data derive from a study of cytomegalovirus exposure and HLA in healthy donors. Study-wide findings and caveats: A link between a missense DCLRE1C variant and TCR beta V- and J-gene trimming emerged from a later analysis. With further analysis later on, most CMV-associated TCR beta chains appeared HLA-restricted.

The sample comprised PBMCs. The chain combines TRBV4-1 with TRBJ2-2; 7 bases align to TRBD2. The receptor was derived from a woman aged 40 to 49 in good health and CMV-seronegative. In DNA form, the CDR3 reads TGCGCCAGCAGCCAAGGTTTCAGCGGGACCGCGAACACCGGGGAGCTGTTTTTT. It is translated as CASSQGFSGTANTGELFF.